What follows are 3 T cell receptor beta chains derived from one specimen sequenced in a study of Ad26.COV2.S vaccination and SARS-CoV-2 variants. As for treatment: 15 to 20 received Ad26.COV2.S at low or high dose, single or two shots; roughly five received placebo; per-sample allocation not given. Samples came from day 63 after the first vaccine or placebo injection. TCRdb keeps only in-frame clones here, not all; method: immunoSEQ multiplex PCR. Of roughly 350,000 clones detected, about 87% appear once; the ten largest clones hold 6.4%. Sequences were derived from peripheral blood, sampled in a trial of Ad26.COV2.S vaccine versus placebo. All receptors come from a person between 18 and 65 years old who received the Ad26.COV2.S COVID-19 vaccine or a placebo.

V gene TRBV7-9 combines with J gene TRBJ2-2; 9 bases align to TRBD1. The CDR3 is made up of 16 amino acids. J gave up 4 bases and V 5 bases, and 8 bases lay outside the gene matches. Germline V lookup: CDR1 SEHNR, CDR2 FQNEAQ (reference sequence). The CDR3 bases are TGTGCCAGCAGCCGTCCGGGACAGGGTACCACCGGGGAGCTGTTTTTT. It is translated as CASSRPGQGTTGELFF. Together with reference TRBV7-9 and TRBJ2-2, the CDR3 gives the full variable domain: DTGVSQNPRHKITKRGQNVTFRCDPISEHNRLYWYRQTLGQGPEFLTYFQNEAQLEKSRLLSDRFSAERPKGSFSTLEIQRTEQGDSAMYLCASSRPGQGTTGELFFGEGSRLTVL.

The V gene is TRBV12-3 or TRBV12-4, the J gene TRBJ1-1; D gene unclear. V lost 10 bases and J lost 2, with 11 bases in between. The CDR3 is made up of 12 amino acids. In nucleotides, the CDR3 is TGTGCCACGGCCCCGGGCAACACTGAAGCTTTCTTT. Translated, it gives CATAPGNTEAFF.

The chain carries TRBV3-1 (or the pseudogene TRBV3-2) and TRBJ1-5; D is ambiguous. The CDR3 extends over 13 amino acids. CDR1 LGHDT and CDR2 YNNKEL come from the germline V gene (reference sequence). Trimming removed 1 base at V and 7 bases at J, with 8 bases between. CDR3 coding DNA: TGTGCCAGCAGCCAAGGGGCCGGCCAGCCCCAGCATTTT. Protein product: CASSQGAGQPQHF.